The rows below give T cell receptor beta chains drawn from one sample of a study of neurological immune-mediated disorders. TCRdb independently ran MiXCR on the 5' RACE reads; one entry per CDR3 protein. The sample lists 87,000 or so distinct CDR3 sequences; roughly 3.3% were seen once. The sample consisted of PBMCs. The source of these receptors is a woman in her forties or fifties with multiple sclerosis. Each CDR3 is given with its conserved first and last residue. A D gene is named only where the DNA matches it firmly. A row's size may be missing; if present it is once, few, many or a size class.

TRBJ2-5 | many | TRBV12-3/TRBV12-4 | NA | CASSFGTIIGKTQYF | TGTGCCAGCAGTTTTGGGACAATCATCGGAAAGACCCAGTACTTC
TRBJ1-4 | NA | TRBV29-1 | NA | CSVAALATNEKLFF | TGCAGCGTTGCGGCCCTCGCAACTAATGAAAAACTGTTTTTT
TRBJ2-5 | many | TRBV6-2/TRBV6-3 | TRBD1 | CASTYDTGAQYF | TGTGCCAGCACATACGATACAGGGGCCCAGTACTTC
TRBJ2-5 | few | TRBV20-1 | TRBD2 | CSADSSGGAGQETQYF | TGCAGTGCTGACAGTAGCGGGGGGGCGGGCCAAGAGACCCAGTACTTC
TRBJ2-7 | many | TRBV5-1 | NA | CASSPRDFTYEQYF | TGCGCCAGCAGCCCCCGGGACTTCACCTACGAGCAGTACTTC
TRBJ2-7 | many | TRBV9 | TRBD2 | CASSPSGGYTYEQYF | TGTGCCAGCAGCCCCAGCGGGGGATACACCTACGAGCAGTACTTC
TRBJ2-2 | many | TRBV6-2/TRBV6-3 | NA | CASSRPGSWSDTGELFF | TGTGCCAGTAGCCGTCCGGGTAGCTGGTCCGACACCGGGGAGCTGTTTTTT
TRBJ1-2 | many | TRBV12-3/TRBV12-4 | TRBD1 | CASSQDRGYYGYTF | TGTGCCAGCAGTCAAGACAGGGGTTACTATGGCTACACCTTC
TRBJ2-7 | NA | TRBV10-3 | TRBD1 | CAISVGTDFYEQYF | TGTGCCATCAGTGTTGGGACAGATTTCTACGAGCAGTACTTC
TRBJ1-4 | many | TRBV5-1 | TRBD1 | CASSLGDRGPGLFF | TGCGCCAGCAGCTTGGGAGACAGGGGGCCAGGACTGTTTTTT
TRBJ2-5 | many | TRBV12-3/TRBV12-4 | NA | CASRSSGGLGETQYF | TGTGCCAGCAGATCTAGTGGGGGGCTGGGAGAGACCCAGTACTTC
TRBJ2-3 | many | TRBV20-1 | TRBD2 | CSASSPGLALAPDTQYF | TGCAGTGCTAGTTCACCGGGACTAGCCCTGGCCCCAGATACGCAGTATTTT
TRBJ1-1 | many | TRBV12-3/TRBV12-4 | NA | CASSSLLGPGQNTEAFF | TGTGCCAGCAGTTCTCTACTGGGACCGGGACAGAACACTGAAGCTTTCTTT
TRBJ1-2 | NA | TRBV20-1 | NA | CSARGLNYGYTF | TGCAGTGCTAGAGGGCTTAACTATGGCTACACCTTC
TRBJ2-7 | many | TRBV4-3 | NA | CASSQEAASYSYEQYF | TGCGCCAGCAGCCAAGAGGCCGCCAGCTACTCCTACGAGCAGTACTTC
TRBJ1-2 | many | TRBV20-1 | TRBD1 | CSADHIPTGRYGYTF | TGCAGTGCCGACCACATACCGACAGGGAGGTATGGCTACACCTTC
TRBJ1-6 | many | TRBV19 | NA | CASSGTWSAYNSPLHF | TGTGCCAGTAGTGGGACCTGGAGCGCCTATAATTCACCCCTCCACTTT
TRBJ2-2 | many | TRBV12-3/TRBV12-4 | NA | CASSLGGSRGHGGGTGELFF | TGTGCCAGCAGTTTGGGGGGGAGCAGGGGACACGGCGGTGGCACCGGGGAGCTGTTTTTT
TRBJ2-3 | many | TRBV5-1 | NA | CASSPSFGLAAKDTQYF | TGCGCCAGCAGCCCTTCATTCGGGCTGGCAGCCAAGGATACGCAGTATTTT
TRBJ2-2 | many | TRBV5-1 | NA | CASRLGSVNTGELFF | TGCGCCAGCAGGTTAGGCTCAGTGAACACCGGGGAGCTGTTTTTT
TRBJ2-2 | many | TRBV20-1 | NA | CSARTGLIDTGELFF | TGCAGTGCTAGGACAGGTTTAATTGACACCGGGGAGCTGTTTTTT
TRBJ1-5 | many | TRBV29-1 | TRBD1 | CSAAGGQGGQPQHF | TGCAGCGCCGCTGGAGGACAGGGTGGGCAGCCCCAGCATTTT
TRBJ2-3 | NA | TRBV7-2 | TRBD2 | CASTRLAGGTDTQYF | TGTGCCAGCACCCGACTAGCGGGGGGCACAGATACGCAGTATTTT
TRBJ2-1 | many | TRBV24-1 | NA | CATGAGTSNEQFF | TGTGCCACCGGGGCTGGGACGAGCAATGAGCAGTTCTTC
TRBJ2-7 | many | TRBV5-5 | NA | CASSLRGEQYF | TGTGCCAGCAGCTTACGGGGGGAGCAGTACTTC
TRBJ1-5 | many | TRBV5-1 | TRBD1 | CASSQGTVSNQPQHF | TGCGCCAGCAGCCAAGGGACAGTCTCCAATCAGCCCCAGCATTTT
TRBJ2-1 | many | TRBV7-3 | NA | CASGNYNEQFF | TGTGCCAGCGGGAATTACAATGAGCAGTTCTTC
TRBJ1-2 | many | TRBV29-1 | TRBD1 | CSVLSDRVSGYTF | TGCAGCGTCCTATCGGACAGGGTCTCTGGCTACACCTTC
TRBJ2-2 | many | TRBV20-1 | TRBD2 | CSARLHSGGELFF | TGCAGTGCTAGGCTACATAGCGGGGGGGAGCTGTTTTTT
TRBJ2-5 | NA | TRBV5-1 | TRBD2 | CASSLGGGAEETQYF | TGCGCCAGCAGCTTGGGCGGGGGGGCCGAAGAGACCCAGTACTTC
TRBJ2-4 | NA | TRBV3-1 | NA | CASSQHRTKNIQYF | TGTGCCAGCAGCCAACACAGGACCAAAAACATTCAGTACTTC
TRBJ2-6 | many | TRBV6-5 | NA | CASSYSLDSGANVLTF | TGTGCCAGCAGTTACTCACTGGACTCTGGGGCCAACGTCCTGACTTTC
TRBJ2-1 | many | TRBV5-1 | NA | CASTGETNEQFF | TGCGCCAGCACAGGGGAAACGAATGAGCAGTTCTTC
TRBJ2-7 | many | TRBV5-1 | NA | CASSQGYEQYF | TGCGCCAGCAGCCAGGGCTACGAGCAGTACTTC
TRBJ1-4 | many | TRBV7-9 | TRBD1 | CASSYTGGTNEKLFF | TGTGCCAGCAGCTATACAGGGGGAACTAATGAAAAACTGTTTTTT
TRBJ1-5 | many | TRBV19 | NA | CASKDSSNQPQHF | TGTGCCAGTAAGGACAGCTCCAATCAGCCCCAGCATTTT
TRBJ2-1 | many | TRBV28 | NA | CASSLLRRPSSYNEQFF | TGTGCCAGCAGTTTATTAAGGCGGCCTAGCTCCTACAATGAGCAGTTCTTC
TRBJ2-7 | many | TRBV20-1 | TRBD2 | CSASGLAISYEQYF | TGCAGTGCTAGTGGACTAGCTATCTCCTACGAGCAGTACTTC
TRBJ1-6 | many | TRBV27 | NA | CASNPAGSGNSPLHF | TGTGCCAGCAATCCTGCGGGTAGTGGCAATTCACCCCTCCACTTT
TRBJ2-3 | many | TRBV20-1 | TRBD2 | CSARVSGGSTESTDTQYF | TGCAGTGCTAGAGTTAGCGGGGGGTCCACGGAAAGCACAGATACGCAGTATTTT
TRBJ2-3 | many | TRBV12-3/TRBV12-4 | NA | CASSPPSIVTDTQYF | TGTGCCAGCAGCCCACCGTCGATTGTCACAGATACGCAGTATTTT
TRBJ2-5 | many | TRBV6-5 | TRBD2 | CASSHRLAGEETQYF | TGTGCCAGCAGCCATCGACTAGCGGGGGAGGAGACCCAGTACTTC
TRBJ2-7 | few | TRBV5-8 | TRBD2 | CASSLVPAGVRSYEQYF | TGTGCCAGCAGCTTGGTCCCAGCGGGGGTTAGATCCTACGAGCAGTACTTC
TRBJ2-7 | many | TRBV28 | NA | CASSFMRGLGYEQYF | TGTGCCAGCAGTTTCATGAGGGGATTGGGCTACGAGCAGTACTTC
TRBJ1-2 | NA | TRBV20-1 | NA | CSANPWGRGYTF | TGCAGTGCAAACCCCTGGGGGCGAGGCTACACCTTC
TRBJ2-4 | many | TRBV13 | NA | CASSLGGQGGNIQYF | TGTGCCAGCAGCTTAGGGGGCCAGGGCGGGAACATTCAGTACTTC
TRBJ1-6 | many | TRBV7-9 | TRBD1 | CASSPGQGGSPLHF | TGTGCCAGCAGCCCTGGACAGGGAGGTTCACCCCTCCACTTT
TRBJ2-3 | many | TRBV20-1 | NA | CSAPKGGASFLTDTQYF | TGCAGTGCTCCCAAGGGGGGGGCCTCATTCCTCACAGATACGCAGTATTTT